Listed here are 22 T cell receptor beta chains from one sample, sequenced in a study of long-term antiretroviral therapy in people with HIV. Run at survey level, the immunoSEQ assay was version v3.0. Using immunoSEQ multiplex PCR, the repertoire was profiled, and TCRdb retains in-frame clones only, with some absent. This sample has fewer than 20,000 clones, with 78% found just once. This specimen consisted of unsorted PBMCs, obtained 0.3 years after starting antiretroviral therapy. Every receptor here comes from a woman aged 50 to 65 with HIV.

The chain links TRBV14 to TRBJ1-2; the D gene is possibly TRBD1 (6 bases). Trimming took 2 bases from V and 3 from J, leaving 10 bases between them. Germline V gene data show CDR1 as SGHDN and CDR2 as FVKESK. This CDR3 has 14 amino acids. The CDR3 DNA reads TGTGCCAGCAGCCAACAGACAGGACACTATGGCTACACCTTC. This translates into CASSQQTGHYGYTF.

J is TRBJ1-4 and V is TRBV19, with TRBD1 as a possible D gene (6 bases). CDR1 and CDR2 (germline): LNHDA, SQIVND (reference sequence). The CDR3 is 14 amino acids. V shed 4 bases and J shed 4 bases, with 10 bases lying between them. CDR3 bases: TGTGCCAGTAGTAAGACAGGCCTTAATGAAAAACTGTTTTTT. Translating it yields CASSKTGLNEKLFF.

The chain couples TRBV2 to TRBJ1-1; a possible D gene is TRBD1 (6 bases). Germline values: CDR1 SNHLY, CDR2 FYNNEI. V was shortened by 6 bases and J by 7 bases, with 15 bases between the two germline ends. The CDR3 is made up of 13 amino acids. CDR3 in DNA: TGTGCCAGCAGACGACAGGTTGACCGTGAAGCTTTCTTT. Its translation: CASRRQVDREAFF.

The chain employs TRBV7-9 and TRBJ2-2; unclear D gene. CDR3 length: 13 residues. V was pared by 5 bases and J by 0 bases, with 4 bases between. CDR1 is SEHNR, CDR2 FQNEAQ, per germline (reference sequence). For the CDR3, the DNA is TGTGCCAGCAGCCAAACGAACACCGGGGAGCTGTTTTTT. Protein product: CASSQTNTGELFF.

This chain links TRBV7-9 with TRBJ2-4, with 11 bases matching TRBD2. Germline-derived CDR1 and CDR2 are SEHNR and FQNEAQ (reference sequence). The CDR3 totals 16 residues. After removal of 0 bases from V and 8 bases from J, the junction contained 6 bases not matched to a gene. CDR3 nucleotides: TGTGCCAGCAGCTTAGCCCTAGCGGGGGGTTATTACATTCAGTACTTC. As protein: CASSLALAGGYYIQYF.

The V and J genes are TRBV6-1 and TRBJ1-1; 8 bases are a match to TRBD1. V trimming: 7 bases; J trimming: 7 bases; junction bases outside the gene matches: 2. This CDR3 is built from 11 residues. Germline CDR1 MNHNS, CDR2 SASEGT. Here the CDR3 DNA reads TGTGCCAGCATGGACAGGGATGAAGCTTTCTTT. Amino acid sequence: CASMDRDEAFF.

The V call is TRBV14, the J call TRBJ2-5; perhaps TRBD1 as D (5 bases). The CDR3 contains 16 residues. Germline values: CDR1 SGHDN, CDR2 FVKESK. Trimming pared 5 bases from V and 10 bases from J, leaving 26 bases between. CDR3 loop: CASSLQGPRQYPYQYF. The CDR3 DNA follows: TGTGCCAGCAGCTTACAAGGCCCCCGACAGTACCCCTACCAGTACTTC.

The chain joins TRBV11-3 to TRBJ2-1, with 13 bases fitting TRBD2. Germline-derived CDR1 and CDR2 are SGHNT and YENEEA. The CDR3 runs to 17 residues. V was clipped by 5 bases and J by 4 bases; unmatched bases: 8. The CDR3, as DNA: TGTGCCAGCAGCCCAGGACTAGCGGGGGAAAAATACAATGAGCAGTTCTTC. Amino acid sequence: CASSPGLAGEKYNEQFF.

This clone was recorded a few times. This chain uses TRBV2 with TRBJ2-7, with TRBD1 matching 7 bases. In germline, CDR1 is SNHLY, CDR2 FYNNEI. The CDR3 sequence is 14 residues long. The V gene end was trimmed by 4 bases and the J gene end by 3 bases; junction bases not matched to a gene: 6. CDR3 loop: CASSVNRGNYEQYF. The CDR3 DNA reads as TGTGCCAGCAGTGTGAACAGGGGTAACTACGAGCAGTACTTC. Variable domain in full (rest from reference TRBV2 and TRBJ2-7): EPEVTQTPSHQVTQMGQEVILRCVPISNHLYFYWYRQILGQKVEFLVSFYNNEISEKSEIFDDQFSVERPDGSNFTLKIRSTKLEDSAMYFCASSVNRGNYEQYFGPGTRLTVT.

The chain employs TRBV6-6 and TRBJ2-5; 8 bases line up with TRBD1. The germline gives CDR1 MNHNY, CDR2 SVGAGI (reference sequence). This CDR3 contains 15 residues. J was trimmed by 5 bases and V by 7 bases; bases with no gene match: 12. CDR3 protein: CASKLAGGLVETQYF. The CDR3 region has the DNA TGTGCCAGCAAACTAGCAGGGGGCTTGGTGGAGACCCAGTACTTC.

J is TRBJ2-5 and V is TRBV4-2; 10 nucleotides line up with TRBD2. V gave up 0 bases and J gave up 5 bases; unmatched junction bases: 12. Looked up from germline, CDR1 is LGHNA and CDR2 is YNFKEQ. The CDR3 totals 18 residues. The CDR3 DNA is TGTGCCAGCAGCCAAGATCCCTACAATAGCGGGGGGCCGGAGACCCAGTACTTC. Protein product: CASSQDPYNSGGPETQYF.

The chain employs TRBV2 and TRBJ1-5; TRBD1 matches 9 bases. The CDR3 sequence is 13 residues long. Germline CDR1 SNHLY, CDR2 FYNNEI. The trim removed 6 bases at V and 6 bases at J, leaving 3 bases unmatched. CDR3: CASRGQGTQPQHF. The CDR3 DNA sequence: TGTGCCAGCAGGGGACAGGGTACTCAGCCCCAGCATTTT.

The chain joins TRBV18 to TRBJ1-2; D is unclear. Germline-derived CDR1 and CDR2 are KGHSH and LQKENI. CDR3 size: 13 residues. Trimming pared 3 bases from V and 6 bases from J, leaving 11 bases between. The CDR3 sequence: CASSPEGSHGYTF. The CDR3 DNA is TGTGCCAGCTCACCCGAGGGTAGCCATGGCTACACCTTC.

V and J are TRBV18 and TRBJ2-3; D perhaps matches TRBD2 (5 bases). The CDR3 extends over 16 amino acids. The germline V gene encodes CDR1 KGHSH and CDR2 LQKENI. Trimming shortened V by 2 bases and J by 3 bases, and 15 bases separated the two germline ends. CDR3 nucleotides: TGTGCCAGCTCACCATTTACGGGGTATGGGACAGATACGCAGTATTTT. Protein sequence: CASSPFTGYGTDTQYF.

The chain recombines TRBV7-3 with TRBJ2-7; perhaps TRBD2 as D (5 bases). The CDR3 sequence is 14 residues long. CDR1 is SGHTA and CDR2 is FQGTGA in the germline V gene. V lost 3 bases and J lost 4, with 13 bases in between. The CDR3 nucleotides are TGTGCCAGCAGCTTGGGCGGATCGGGGTACGAGCAGTACGTC. Translated: CASSLGGSGYEQYV.

V usage is TRBV7-3 and J usage is TRBJ2-1, with 8 bases matching TRBD2. Germline CDR1 SGHTA, CDR2 FQGTGA. The V gene end was trimmed by 2 bases and the J gene end by 5 bases; junction bases not matched to a gene: 2. The CDR3 sequence is 14 residues long. DNA for the CDR3: TGTGCCAGCAGCTTAGCGGGGGGTAACAATGAGCAGTTCTTC. It yields the protein CASSLAGGNNEQFF.

The rearrangement joins TRBV11-3 to TRBJ2-1, with 10 bases lining up with TRBD2. The CDR3 loop spans 15 amino acids. Germline-derived CDR1 and CDR2 are SGHNT and YENEEA. Germline trimming cut 4 bases from V and 4 bases from J; bases unmatched to any gene: 4. The CDR3 region has the DNA TGTGCCAGCAGCTCCAGCGGGGGGGAGTACAATGAGCAGTTCTTC. Its translation: CASSSSGGEYNEQFF.

This clone showed up just a few times. V usage is TRBV5-6 and J usage is TRBJ1-5; 10 positions match TRBD1. The junction had 3 bases not matched to a gene; V was cut back by 3 bases and J by 6 bases. The germline V gene has CDR1 SGHDT and CDR2 YYEEEE. CDR3 size: 14 residues. The CDR3 reads CASSSDRGAQPQHF. CDR3 bases: TGTGCCAGCAGCTCGGACAGGGGGGCTCAGCCCCAGCATTTT.

Only one count was recorded for this clone. The V gene is TRBV5-1, the J gene TRBJ2-4; tentative D call: TRBD2 (6 bases). Germline loops: CDR1 SGHRS, CDR2 YFSETQ. The CDR3 runs to 16 residues. Between the trimmed V and J ends, which lost 0 bases and 0 bases, there was a span of 10 bases. The CDR3 reads CASSLVTGEAKNIQYF. CDR3 DNA: TGCGCCAGCAGCTTGGTTACGGGGGAAGCCAAAAACATTCAGTACTTC. Drawing the rest from reference TRBV5-1 and TRBJ2-4, the complete variable domain is KAGVTQTPRYLIKTRGQQVTLSCSPISGHRSVSWYQQTPGQGLQFLFEYFSETQRNKGNFPGRFSGRQFSNSRSEMNVSTLELGDSALYLCASSLVTGEAKNIQYFGAGTRLSVL.

This chain links TRBV4-1 with TRBJ1-1, with D uncertain. Trimming removed 3 bases from V and 0 bases from J, with 11 bases in between. Looked up from germline, CDR1 is MGHRA and CDR2 is YSYEKL. CDR3 length: 15 amino acids. CDR3 in amino acids: CASSHTVSMNTEAFF. The CDR3 nucleotides read TGCGCCAGCAGCCATACAGTTTCCATGAACACTGAAGCTTTCTTT.

The chain links TRBV4-2 to TRBJ1-2; D ambiguous. Trimming took off 1 base at V and 8 bases at J, with 11 bases between the two ends. Germline CDR1 reads LGHNA; CDR2 reads YNFKEQ. The length of the CDR3 is 13 residues. The CDR3 reads CASSQAVLRGYTF. CDR3 nucleotides: TGTGCCAGCAGCCAAGCAGTCCTTCGCGGCTACACCTTC.

This clone occurred once. The gene calls are TRBV5-7 and TRBJ1-6; no firm D call. TRBV5-7 is given ORF status, its function remaining uncertain. Trimming cost V 0 bases and J 9 bases, with 16 bases left between them. The CDR3 extends over 16 amino acids. CDR3 DNA: TGTGCCAGCAGCTTGGGCTGGAGCGGGCTAGGTTCACCCCTCCACTTT. Protein: CASSLGWSGLGSPLHF.